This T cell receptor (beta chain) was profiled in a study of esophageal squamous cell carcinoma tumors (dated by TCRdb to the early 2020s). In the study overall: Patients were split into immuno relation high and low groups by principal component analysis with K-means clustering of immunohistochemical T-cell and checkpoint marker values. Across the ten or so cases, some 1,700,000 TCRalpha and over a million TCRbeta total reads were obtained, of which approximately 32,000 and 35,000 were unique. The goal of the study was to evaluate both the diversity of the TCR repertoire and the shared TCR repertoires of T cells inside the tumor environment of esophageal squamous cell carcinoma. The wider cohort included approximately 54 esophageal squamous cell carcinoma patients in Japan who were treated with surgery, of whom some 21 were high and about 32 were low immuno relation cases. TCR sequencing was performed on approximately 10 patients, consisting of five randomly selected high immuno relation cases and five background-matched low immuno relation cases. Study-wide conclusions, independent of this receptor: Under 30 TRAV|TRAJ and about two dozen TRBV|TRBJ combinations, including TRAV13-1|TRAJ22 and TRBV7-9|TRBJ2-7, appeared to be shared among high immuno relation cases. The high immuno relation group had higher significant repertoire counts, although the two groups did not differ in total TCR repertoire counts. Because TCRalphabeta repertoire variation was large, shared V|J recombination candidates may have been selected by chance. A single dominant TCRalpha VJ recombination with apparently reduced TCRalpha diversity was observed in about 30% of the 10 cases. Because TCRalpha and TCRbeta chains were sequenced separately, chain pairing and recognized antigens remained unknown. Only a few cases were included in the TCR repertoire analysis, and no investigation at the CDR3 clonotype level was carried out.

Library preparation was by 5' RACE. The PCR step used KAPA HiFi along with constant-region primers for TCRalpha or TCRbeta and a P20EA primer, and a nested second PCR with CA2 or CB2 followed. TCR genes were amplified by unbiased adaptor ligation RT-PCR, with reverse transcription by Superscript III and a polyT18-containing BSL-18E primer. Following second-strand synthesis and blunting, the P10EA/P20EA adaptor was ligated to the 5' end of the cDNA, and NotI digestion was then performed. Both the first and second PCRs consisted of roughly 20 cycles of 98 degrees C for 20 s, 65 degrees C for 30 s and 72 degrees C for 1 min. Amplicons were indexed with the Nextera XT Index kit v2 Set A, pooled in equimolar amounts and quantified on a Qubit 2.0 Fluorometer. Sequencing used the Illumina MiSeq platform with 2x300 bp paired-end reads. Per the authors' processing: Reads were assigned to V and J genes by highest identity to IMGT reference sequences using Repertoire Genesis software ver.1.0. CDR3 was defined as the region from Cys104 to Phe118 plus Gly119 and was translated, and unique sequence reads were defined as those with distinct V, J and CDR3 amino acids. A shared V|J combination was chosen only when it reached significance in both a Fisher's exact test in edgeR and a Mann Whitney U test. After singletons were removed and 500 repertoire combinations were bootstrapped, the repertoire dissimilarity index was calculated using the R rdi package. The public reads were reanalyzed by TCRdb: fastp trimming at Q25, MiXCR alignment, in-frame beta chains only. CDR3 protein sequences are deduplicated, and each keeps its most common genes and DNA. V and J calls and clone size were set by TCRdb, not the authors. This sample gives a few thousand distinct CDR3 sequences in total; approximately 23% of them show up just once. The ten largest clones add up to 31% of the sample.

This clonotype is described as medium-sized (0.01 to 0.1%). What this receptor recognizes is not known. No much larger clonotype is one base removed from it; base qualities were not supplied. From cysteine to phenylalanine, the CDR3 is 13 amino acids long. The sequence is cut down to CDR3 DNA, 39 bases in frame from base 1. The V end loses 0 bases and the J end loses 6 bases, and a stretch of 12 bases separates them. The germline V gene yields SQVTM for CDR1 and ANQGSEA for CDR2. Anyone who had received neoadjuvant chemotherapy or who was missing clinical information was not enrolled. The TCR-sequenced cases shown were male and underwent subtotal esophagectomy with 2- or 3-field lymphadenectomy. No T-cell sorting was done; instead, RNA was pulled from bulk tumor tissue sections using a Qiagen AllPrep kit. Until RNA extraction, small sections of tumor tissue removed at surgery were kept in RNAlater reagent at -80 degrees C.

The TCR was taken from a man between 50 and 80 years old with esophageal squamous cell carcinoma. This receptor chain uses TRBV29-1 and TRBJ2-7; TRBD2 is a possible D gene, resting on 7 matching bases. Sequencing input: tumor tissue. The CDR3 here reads CSVEDRRGGEQYF. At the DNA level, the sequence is TGCAGCGTTGAAGATCGGAGGGGGGGCGAGCAGTACTTC.